Below, 8 T cell receptor beta chains from the same sample are listed, as sequenced in a study of cytomegalovirus exposure and HLA in healthy donors. The PCR contained 60 Vbeta and 13 Jbeta primers. Sequencing used immunoSEQ multiplex PCR; TCRdb keeps in-frame clones, though not all of them. The data hold approximately 58,000 clones, with around 83% observed a single time. Sequenced material: PBMCs. The source of these receptors is a man under 40 in good health and CMV-seronegative.

The chain has TRBV6-6 and TRBJ1-1; TRBD1 aligns across 8 bases. The V and J ends lost 0 bases and 4 bases, in that order; junction bases with no gene match: 4. CDR1 MNHNY and CDR2 SVGAGI come from the germline V gene (reference sequence). The CDR3 sequence is 15 residues long. The CDR3 loop is CASSYSQGVVTEAFF. The CDR3 DNA reads TGTGCCAGCAGTTACTCACAGGGGGTCGTCACTGAAGCTTTCTTT.

The chain employs TRBV9 and TRBJ2-5, with TRBD2 matching over 12 bases. The J segment lost 6 bases and the V segment lost 0 bases, leaving 12 bases of the junction unmatched. Germline values: CDR1 SGDLS, CDR2 YYNGEE. The CDR3 runs to 18 residues. The CDR3 bases are TGTGCCAGCAGCGTAGAAGGACTAGCGGGGCCGGGTGAAAAGACCCAGTACTTC. It specifies CASSVEGLAGPGEKTQYF. The whole variable domain, remainder taken from reference TRBV9 and TRBJ2-5, is DSGVTQTPKHLITATGQRVTLRCSPRSGDLSVYWYQQSLDQGLQFLIQYYNGEERAKGNILERFSAQQFPDLHSELNLSSLELGDSALYFCASSVEGLAGPGEKTQYFGPGTRLLVL.

V is TRBV5-4 and J is TRBJ2-7, with TRBD2 matching over 13 bases. Germline CDR1 is SGHNT and CDR2 is YYREEE (reference sequence). This CDR3 is built from 16 residues. V lost 4 bases and J lost 3; bases outside the gene matches: 7. CDR3: CASSPPGLAGVYEQYF. CDR3 sequence (DNA): TGTGCCAGCAGCCCCCCAGGACTAGCGGGAGTCTACGAGCAGTACTTC. The variable domain in full, with the rest retrieved from reference TRBV5-4 and TRBJ2-7, is ETGVTQSPTHLIKTRGQQVTLRCSSQSGHNTVSWYQQALGQGPQFIFQYYREEENGRGNFPPRFSGLQFPNYSSELNVNALELDDSALYLCASSPPGLAGVYEQYFGPGTRLTVT.

V usage is TRBV9 and J usage is TRBJ1-6; D possibly corresponds to TRBD1 (6 bases). Germline CDR1 and CDR2: SGDLS and YYNGEE. This CDR3 contains 15 residues. Trimming left V 0 bases short and J 8 bases short, with 12 bases between. CDR3 coding DNA: TGTGCCAGCAGCGTAGGGTGGGACAACGATTCACCCCTCCACTTT. Amino acid sequence: CASSVGWDNDSPLHF.

The gene calls are TRBV13 and TRBJ1-5; a possible D gene is TRBD1 (5 bases). This CDR3 has 14 amino acids. Germline loops: CDR1 PRHDT, CDR2 FYEKMQ (reference sequence). Between the trimmed V and J ends, which lost 3 bases and 0 bases, there was a span of 6 bases. The CDR3 DNA reads TGTGCCAGCAGCTTGGGGGGTAGCAATCAGCCCCAGCATTTT. Protein: CASSLGGSNQPQHF.

The chain employs TRBV5-1 and TRBJ1-2; 8 nucleotides line up with TRBD1. V was clipped by 3 bases and J by 4 bases; unmatched bases: 14. The CDR3 is 17 amino acids. Germline loops: CDR1 SGHRS, CDR2 YFSETQ. The CDR3 spells CASSSQGGQGAPYGYTF. For the CDR3, the DNA is TGCGCCAGCAGCTCCCAGGGGGGGCAGGGGGCTCCCTATGGCTACACCTTC.

This clone was seen once. The V gene is TRBV7-2, the J gene TRBJ2-3, with a possible D match to TRBD2 (6 bases). V was pared by 5 bases and J by 4 bases, with 13 bases between. The CDR3 runs 14 residues. Per the germline V gene, CDR1 is SGHTA and CDR2 is FQGNSA. The CDR3, as DNA: TGTGCCAGCAGCCCTCGGGGGACCGCAGATACGCAGTATTTT. Translated: CASSPRGTADTQYF.

The chain links TRBV29-1 to TRBJ2-5; D is unclear. The end of the DNA fits TRBJ2-7 better, so the J call may be wrong. The CDR3 extends over 11 amino acids. Germline V gene sequence: CDR1 SQVTM, CDR2 ANQGSEA. The DNA for the CDR3 is TGCAGCGTTGTCACCAACTACGAGCAGTACTTC. Translated: CSVVTNYEQYF.